These T cell receptor beta chains were read from a single sample in a study of blood T cell repertoires in COVID-19. Clones were sequenced by immunoSEQ multiplex PCR, and TCRdb holds only the in-frame ones, with some missing. The repertoire has around 130,000 clones, more than 80% of them found once; the top ten carry about 4.3%. Material for sequencing was peripheral blood. The receptors were sampled from a human donor in a cohort sampled during active COVID-19. Each CDR3 is given with its conserved first and last residue. A D gene is named only where the DNA matches it firmly. Rows give clone size only sometimes, using once, few, many, or a class for an expanded clone.

d_call: TRBD2
j_call: TRBJ2-1
clone_size: NA
v_call: TRBV4-3
cdr3_aa: CASSQDPRLAHDNEQFF
cdr3_nt: TGCGCCAGCAGCCAAGATCCCAGACTAGCTCACGACAATGAGCAGTTCTTC

d_call: NA
j_call: TRBJ1-4
clone_size: NA
v_call: TRBV9
cdr3_aa: CASSVVGGWGEKLFF
cdr3_nt: TGTGCCAGCAGCGTAGTTGGGGGCTGGGGTGAAAAACTGTTTTTT

d_call: TRBD2
j_call: TRBJ2-3
clone_size: NA
v_call: TRBV9
cdr3_aa: CASSSGGSTDTQYF
cdr3_nt: TGTGCCAGCAGTAGCGGGGGCTCAACGGATACGCAGTATTTT

d_call: TRBD1
j_call: TRBJ1-2
clone_size: NA
v_call: TRBV30
cdr3_aa: CAWSVIGQGYGYTF
cdr3_nt: TGTGCCTGGAGTGTGATAGGACAGGGGTATGGCTACACCTTC

d_call: NA
j_call: TRBJ2-7
clone_size: NA
v_call: TRBV11-1
cdr3_aa: CASSPQWAGSSSEQYF
cdr3_nt: TGTGCCAGCAGCCCTCAGTGGGCGGGCTCGAGTTCCGAGCAGTACTTC

d_call: NA
j_call: TRBJ2-2
clone_size: NA
v_call: TRBV6-5
cdr3_aa: CASKPLANTGELFF
cdr3_nt: TGTGCCAGTAAACCTCTAGCGAACACCGGGGAGCTGTTTTTT

d_call: NA
j_call: TRBJ2-3
clone_size: NA
v_call: TRBV21-1
cdr3_aa: CASSLGKGSGRSTDTQYF
cdr3_nt: TGTGCCAGCAGCCTAGGGAAGGGCAGCGGGAGGTCCACAGATACGCAGTATTTT

d_call: NA
j_call: TRBJ2-1
clone_size: NA
v_call: TRBV7-8
cdr3_aa: CASSLLRGTYNEQFF
cdr3_nt: TGTGCCAGCAGCCTCCTCAGGGGTACCTACAATGAGCAGTTCTTC

d_call: NA
j_call: TRBJ1-6
clone_size: few
v_call: TRBV2
cdr3_aa: CASSEGDSGPSPLHF
cdr3_nt: TGTGCCAGCAGTGAAGGTGACAGTGGACCCTCACCCCTCCACTTT

d_call: NA
j_call: TRBJ1-2
clone_size: NA
v_call: TRBV4-3
cdr3_aa: CASSQDAKGNYGYTF
cdr3_nt: TGCGCCAGCAGCCAAGATGCAAAGGGGAACTATGGCTACACCTTC

d_call: NA
j_call: TRBJ1-1
clone_size: NA
v_call: TRBV18
cdr3_aa: CASSPQGLGGEGTEAFF
cdr3_nt: TGTGCCAGCTCACCACAAGGTCTCGGGGGGGAGGGGACTGAAGCTTTCTTT

d_call: TRBD2
j_call: TRBJ2-3
clone_size: NA
v_call: TRBV24-1
cdr3_aa: CATSSGLAGSTDTQYF
cdr3_nt: TGTGCCACCAGTTCAGGACTAGCGGGTAGCACAGATACGCAGTATTTT

d_call: NA
j_call: TRBJ2-5
clone_size: NA
v_call: TRBV11-3
cdr3_aa: CASSSRTADVETQYF
cdr3_nt: TGTGCCAGCAGCAGTAGGACTGCGGATGTGGAGACCCAGTACTTC

d_call: NA
j_call: TRBJ1-2
clone_size: NA
v_call: TRBV4-3
cdr3_aa: CASSHRGGNSYGYTF
cdr3_nt: TGCGCCAGCAGCCATCGGGGGGGGAACTCCTATGGCTACACCTTC

d_call: NA
j_call: TRBJ1-1
clone_size: NA
v_call: TRBV18
cdr3_aa: CASSPYRTTETEAFF
cdr3_nt: TGTGCCAGCTCACCGTACAGGACTACGGAGACTGAAGCTTTCTTT

d_call: NA
j_call: TRBJ1-4
clone_size: NA
v_call: TRBV30
cdr3_aa: CAWSGGGTNEKLFF
cdr3_nt: TGTGCCTGGAGTGGGGGGGGAACCAATGAAAAACTGTTTTTT

d_call: NA
j_call: TRBJ1-6
clone_size: NA
v_call: TRBV5-1
cdr3_aa: CASSLGGGSPLHF
cdr3_nt: TGCGCCAGCAGCTTGGGGGGGGGTTCACCCCTCCACTTT

d_call: TRBD2
j_call: TRBJ2-1
clone_size: NA
v_call: TRBV29-1
cdr3_aa: CSVSRTSLNEQFF
cdr3_nt: TGCAGCGTTTCCCGGACTAGTTTGAATGAGCAGTTCTTC

d_call: NA
j_call: TRBJ1-2
clone_size: NA
v_call: TRBV9
cdr3_aa: CASSPQGTTIWDYGYTF
cdr3_nt: TGTGCCAGCAGCCCCCAGGGGACGACAATCTGGGACTATGGCTACACCTTC

d_call: NA
j_call: TRBJ2-7
clone_size: NA
v_call: TRBV21-1
cdr3_aa: CASSKIYPGQGRPNYYEQYF
cdr3_nt: TGTGCCAGCAGCAAAATATATCCGGGACAGGGGCGCCCGAATTACTACGAGCAGTACTTC

d_call: NA
j_call: TRBJ2-7
clone_size: NA
v_call: TRBV3-1/TRBV3-2
cdr3_aa: CARPEPDGSYEQYF
cdr3_nt: TGTGCCAGACCGGAGCCCGACGGGTCCTACGAGCAGTACTTC

d_call: NA
j_call: TRBJ1-2
clone_size: NA
v_call: TRBV12-3/TRBV12-4
cdr3_aa: CASSGTAPYGYTF
cdr3_nt: TGTGCCAGTTCAGGAACAGCTCCATATGGCTACACCTTC

d_call: NA
j_call: TRBJ1-6
clone_size: NA
v_call: TRBV5-8
cdr3_aa: CASSLGGQGSPPLHF
cdr3_nt: TGTGCCAGCAGCTTGGGGGGGCAGGGGTCACCACCCCTCCACTTT

d_call: NA
j_call: TRBJ2-3
clone_size: NA
v_call: TRBV7-9
cdr3_aa: CASSWLTTGYTDTQYF
cdr3_nt: TGTGCCAGCAGCTGGCTAACTACAGGATACACAGATACGCAGTATTTT

d_call: TRBD2
j_call: TRBJ2-1
clone_size: NA
v_call: TRBV6-2/TRBV6-3
cdr3_aa: CASSYRDYRSYNEQFF
cdr3_nt: TGTGCCAGCAGTTACAGGGACTATCGCTCCTACAATGAGCAGTTCTTC

d_call: TRBD2
j_call: TRBJ2-1
clone_size: NA
v_call: TRBV13
cdr3_aa: CASSSGLAGGDNEQFF
cdr3_nt: TGTGCCAGCAGCTCCGGACTAGCGGGGGGGGACAATGAGCAGTTCTTC

d_call: NA
j_call: TRBJ2-1
clone_size: NA
v_call: TRBV4-3
cdr3_aa: CASSHDGGSWGYNEQFF
cdr3_nt: TGCGCCAGCAGCCATGATGGAGGGTCCTGGGGGTACAATGAGCAGTTCTTC

d_call: TRBD2
j_call: TRBJ2-3
clone_size: NA
v_call: TRBV5-1
cdr3_aa: CASSLEGLETRTQYF
cdr3_nt: TGCGCCAGCAGCTTGGAAGGACTAGAAACTCGTACGCAGTATTTT

d_call: NA
j_call: TRBJ2-3
clone_size: NA
v_call: TRBV15
cdr3_aa: CATRLRTDTDTQYF
cdr3_nt: TGTGCCACCAGGCTGCGGACAGACACAGATACGCAGTATTTT

d_call: NA
j_call: TRBJ1-5
clone_size: NA
v_call: TRBV2
cdr3_aa: CASRRDSNQPQHF
cdr3_nt: TGTGCCAGCAGGAGGGATAGCAATCAGCCCCAGCATTTT

d_call: TRBD2
j_call: TRBJ2-2
clone_size: NA
v_call: TRBV27
cdr3_aa: CASKTSGRNTGELFF
cdr3_nt: TGTGCCAGCAAAACTAGCGGGAGAAACACCGGGGAGCTGTTTTTT

d_call: TRBD1
j_call: TRBJ1-5
clone_size: NA
v_call: TRBV7-2
cdr3_aa: CASSLGQNSNQPQHF
cdr3_nt: TGTGCCAGCAGCCTGGGACAGAATAGCAATCAGCCCCAGCATTTT

d_call: TRBD2
j_call: TRBJ2-3
clone_size: NA
v_call: TRBV6-4
cdr3_aa: CASSAGLAGGPDTQYF
cdr3_nt: TGTGCCAGCAGTGCTGGACTAGCGGGGGGGCCAGATACGCAGTATTTT

d_call: NA
j_call: TRBJ1-1
clone_size: NA
v_call: TRBV19
cdr3_aa: CASRVDRPVRREAFF
cdr3_nt: TGTGCCAGTAGGGTAGACAGACCGGTAAGGCGTGAAGCTTTCTTT

d_call: NA
j_call: TRBJ1-6
clone_size: few
v_call: TRBV5-4
cdr3_aa: CASSRWTDSPLHF
cdr3_nt: TGTGCCAGCAGCCGTTGGACAGATTCACCCCTCCACTTT

d_call: TRBD1
j_call: TRBJ1-2
clone_size: NA
v_call: TRBV6-2/TRBV6-3
cdr3_aa: CASSHGQDGYTF
cdr3_nt: TGTGCCAGCAGTCATGGACAGGACGGCTACACCTTC

d_call: TRBD2
j_call: TRBJ2-1
clone_size: many
v_call: TRBV19
cdr3_aa: CASSIAGGTYNEQFF
cdr3_nt: TGTGCCAGTAGTATTGCGGGGGGGACATACAATGAGCAGTTCTTC

d_call: NA
j_call: TRBJ1-1
clone_size: once
v_call: TRBV7-2
cdr3_aa: CASSLVTGAMGPAFF
cdr3_nt: TGTGCCAGCAGCTTAGTGACAGGCGCGATGGGCCCCGCTTTCTTT

d_call: TRBD1
j_call: TRBJ1-5
clone_size: NA
v_call: TRBV7-2
cdr3_aa: CASSPDRVAQPQHF
cdr3_nt: TGTGCCAGCAGCCCTGACAGGGTGGCTCAGCCCCAGCATTTT

d_call: TRBD1
j_call: TRBJ1-1
clone_size: NA
v_call: TRBV7-9
cdr3_aa: CASSTDRAGGAFF
cdr3_nt: TGTGCCAGCAGCACAGACAGGGCCGGAGGGGCTTTCTTT

d_call: NA
j_call: TRBJ1-6
clone_size: NA
v_call: TRBV18
cdr3_aa: CANSPKDKFNSPLHF
cdr3_nt: TGTGCCAACTCACCAAAGGACAAATTTAATTCACCCCTCCACTTT

d_call: NA
j_call: TRBJ1-5
clone_size: NA
v_call: TRBV4-3
cdr3_aa: CASSPNGGHNQPQHF
cdr3_nt: TGCGCCAGCAGCCCCAATGGGGGCCATAATCAGCCCCAGCATTTT

d_call: NA
j_call: TRBJ2-7
clone_size: NA
v_call: TRBV9
cdr3_aa: CASSVGGLGSYEQYF
cdr3_nt: TGTGCCAGCAGCGTCGGGGGTCTTGGGTCCTACGAGCAGTACTTC

d_call: NA
j_call: TRBJ2-1
clone_size: NA
v_call: TRBV2
cdr3_aa: CASSADRRDEQFF
cdr3_nt: TGTGCCAGCAGCGCCGACAGGCGGGATGAGCAGTTCTTC

d_call: NA
j_call: TRBJ2-1
clone_size: NA
v_call: TRBV7-2
cdr3_aa: CASSRTAYNEQFF
cdr3_nt: TGTGCCAGCAGCCGTACTGCTTACAATGAGCAGTTCTTC

d_call: NA
j_call: TRBJ2-6
clone_size: few
v_call: TRBV6-4
cdr3_aa: CASSAQGGSGANVLTF
cdr3_nt: TGTGCCAGCAGTGCACAGGGAGGGTCTGGGGCCAACGTCCTGACTTTC

d_call: TRBD1
j_call: TRBJ1-5
clone_size: NA
v_call: TRBV11-1
cdr3_aa: CASSLGDRDGQPQHF
cdr3_nt: TGTGCCAGCAGCTTAGGCGACAGGGATGGGCAGCCCCAGCATTTT

d_call: NA
j_call: TRBJ1-2
clone_size: NA
v_call: TRBV7-2
cdr3_aa: CASSLATTGAYGYTF
cdr3_nt: TGTGCCAGCAGCTTAGCCACAACGGGAGCTTATGGCTACACCTTC